A selection of T cell receptor beta chains follows, all from one sample in a study of blood T cell repertoires in COVID-19. Clones were sequenced by immunoSEQ multiplex PCR, and TCRdb holds only the in-frame ones, with some missing. The sample carries about 230,000 clones, roughly 83% recorded once. The specimen sequenced was peripheral blood. These receptors were obtained from a man between 40 and 49 years old with acute or convalescent COVID-19. Both conserved end residues are part of each CDR3.

cdr3_length v_call cdr3_aa
17 TRBV4-1 CASSPRAQIQSGNTIYF
15 TRBV5-6 CASSTLDSDREKLFF
15 TRBV19 CASSIASGMLQPQHF
14 TRBV19 CASISGNSPYGYTF
15 TRBV30 CAWSTRGVMNTEAFF
17 TRBV3-1/TRBV3-2 CASSQDSQGNRAGELFF
14 TRBV19 CASTYGQTNEKLFF
15 TRBV5-1 CASSSQGGGNTEAFF
14 TRBV6-5 CASTKTGLDQPQHF
12 TRBV5-1 CASSLQGYEQYF
16 TRBV7-9 CASSLSWGQNSYEQYF
12 TRBV24-1 CATSAYSGELFF
15 TRBV6-6 CASSPPGQGASEAFF
14 TRBV9 CASSGGQAGETQYF
15 TRBV4-2 CASSPAWASTDEQYF
15 TRBV3-1/TRBV3-2 CASSLLAGAYNEQFF
13 TRBV19 CASKAGDGTEAFF
14 TRBV18 CASSPREGEETQYF
18 TRBV7-2 CASSLVGTSGVAYNEQFF
17 TRBV4-1 CASSQEGVQTMNTEAFF
14 TRBV6-5 CASRSPGGSYEQYF
15 TRBV4-2 CASSRGGVAENIQYF
14 TRBV27 CASSLSRAGNTIYF
14 TRBV18 CASSQGPGVETQYF
12 TRBV12-3/TRBV12-4 CASSLSSREAFF
18 TRBV28 CASSLRLVGGVGNTEAFF
13 TRBV10-3 CAIELAGVNEQFF
16 TRBV5-4 CASSLVAGGPGNEQFF
15 TRBV4-1 CASSQQDFEGYGYTF
14 TRBV5-1 CASSRDSIQETQYF
14 TRBV7-9 CASSLNSPGTEAFF
13 TRBV7-9 CATQGGTDEKLFF
16 TRBV3-1/TRBV3-2 CASSLDRDRGKDTQYF
15 TRBV4-2 CASSQGIQGLNGYTF